The sequence of this T cell receptor (beta chain) was determined in a study of naive and memory T cell subsets. The study, taken as a whole, reports: Possibly reflecting memory cells re-expressing CD45RA, a few larger clonotypes occurred in naive repertoires, especially CD8.

This CDR3 contains 14 residues. Trimming removed 1 base from V and 7 bases from J, with 11 bases in between. Germline assignment: CDR1 LGHNA and CDR2 YSLEER. Both TRBC1 and TRBC2 were covered by a beta constant-region primer of two equimolar oligonucleotides. The ligated cDNA underwent four PCR rounds using SP2 and nested alpha and beta constant-region primers. TCRdb re-derived calls from the UMI-ligation and nested PCR reads in MiXCR, one entry per CDR3 protein. Seen here are more than 95,000 distinct CDR3 sequences, roughly 14% observed once, and the top ten hold around 2.8%. In the case of this clonotype: Its target is unknown.

This chain uses TRBV4-3 with TRBJ2-1; TRBD2 might be the D (6 bases). The sequenced sample was naive CD8+ T cells from blood. This TCR came from a human donor in good health. In DNA form, the CDR3 reads TGCGCCAGCAGCCAAGGGGACTCTGGAAATGAGCAGTTCTTC. Translating it yields CASSQGDSGNEQFF.